This is a list of T cell receptor beta chains from one sample in a study of blood T cell repertoires in COVID-19. TCRdb's copy holds only in-frame clones and misses some; the assay was immunoSEQ multiplex PCR. The sample includes almost 80,000 clones, 80% to 95% of them seen just once. The sequencing input was peripheral blood. The source is a woman over 75 with acute or convalescent COVID-19. CDR3s include the opening cysteine and the closing phenylalanine or tryptophan. D genes are given only for firm matches. Clone size, where shown, is once, few, many, or a class for clones that have expanded.

clone_size: NA; j_call: TRBJ2-3; d_call: NA; v_call: TRBV6-4; cdr3_nt: TGTGCCAGCAGCCAGGGGTTCATAGATACGCAGTATTTT; cdr3_aa: CASSQGFIDTQYF
clone_size: NA; j_call: TRBJ1-2; d_call: NA; v_call: TRBV19; cdr3_nt: TGTGCCAGTAGTATACGAGTTGGGAATGGACAGAACTATGGCTACACCTTC; cdr3_aa: CASSIRVGNGQNYGYTF
clone_size: NA; j_call: TRBJ1-5; d_call: TRBD1; v_call: TRBV5-1; cdr3_nt: TGCGCCAGCGCACAGGGGTACAATCAGCCCCAGCATTTT; cdr3_aa: CASAQGYNQPQHF
clone_size: once; j_call: TRBJ1-5; d_call: TRBD1; v_call: TRBV6-2/TRBV6-3; cdr3_nt: TGTGCCAGCAGTTTACAGGGGGGTCAGCCCCAGCATTTT; cdr3_aa: CASSLQGGQPQHF
clone_size: NA; j_call: TRBJ2-1; d_call: NA; v_call: TRBV20-1; cdr3_nt: TGCAGTGCTAGTTGGGGAACAGGCCGGCCGGACAATGAGCAGTTCTTC; cdr3_aa: CSASWGTGRPDNEQFF
clone_size: NA; j_call: TRBJ1-3; d_call: NA; v_call: TRBV6-5; cdr3_nt: TGTGCCAGCAGTTACCGCAGGGAAGGAAACACCATATATTTT; cdr3_aa: CASSYRREGNTIYF
clone_size: once; j_call: TRBJ2-5; d_call: NA; v_call: TRBV19; cdr3_nt: TGTGCCAGTAGTGGAGGACAGCTGGAGACCCAGTACTTC; cdr3_aa: CASSGGQLETQYF
clone_size: few; j_call: TRBJ1-1; d_call: TRBD1; v_call: TRBV5-1; cdr3_nt: TGCGCCAGCAGCAACGGACAGGGGGCCCACACTGAAGCTTTCTTT; cdr3_aa: CASSNGQGAHTEAFF
clone_size: NA; j_call: TRBJ1-3; d_call: NA; v_call: TRBV5-4; cdr3_nt: TGTGCCAGCAGCTTGGCCGGGCAGGGGCGGTTCGGAAACACCATATATTTT; cdr3_aa: CASSLAGQGRFGNTIYF
clone_size: NA; j_call: TRBJ1-2; d_call: TRBD1; v_call: TRBV3-1/TRBV3-2; cdr3_nt: TGTGCCAGCAGGCGCACCCGGGACAGAGTGGATGGCTACACCTTC; cdr3_aa: CASRRTRDRVDGYTF
clone_size: NA; j_call: TRBJ1-2; d_call: NA; v_call: TRBV2; cdr3_nt: TGTGCCAGCAGCCTTAATCAACAGGGAACCTTC; cdr3_aa: CASSLNQQGTF
clone_size: NA; j_call: TRBJ2-3; d_call: NA; v_call: TRBV5-1; cdr3_nt: TGCGCCAGCAAACTTGGTGCGGGATCCACAGATACGCAGTATTTT; cdr3_aa: CASKLGAGSTDTQYF
clone_size: NA; j_call: TRBJ1-1; d_call: NA; v_call: TRBV4-2; cdr3_nt: TGTGCCAGCAGCCAAGATATCGTCCGTCCCAACACTGAAGCTTTCTTT; cdr3_aa: CASSQDIVRPNTEAFF